This is a list of T cell receptor beta chains from one sample in a study of cytomegalovirus exposure and HLA in healthy donors. Clones were sequenced by immunoSEQ multiplex PCR, and TCRdb holds only the in-frame ones, with some missing. The repertoire holds approximately 44,000 clones, with 75% to 90% as singletons. The sequenced sample consisted of PBMCs. These receptors were obtained from a woman aged 35 to 49 in good health and CMV-seropositive. The CDR3 runs from the conserved cysteine through the conserved F or W. Each record gives: CDR3 DNA, CDR3 protein, D gene, V gene, J gene, clone size. D genes are given only for firm matches. For some rows the clone size is stated as once, few or many, or as a class when expanded; others skip it.

TGTGCCAGCAGTGATTTTATCGGACAATTTTACGAGCAGTACTTC	CASSDFIGQFYEQYF	-	TRBV6-1	TRBJ2-7	-
TGTGCCAGCATTCCATCCGGGGGGGGCACTGAAGCTTTCTTT	CASIPSGGGTEAFF	-	TRBV6-5	TRBJ1-1	once
TGTGCCAGCAGTAGGATAGGGGCTACCCACTCTGGAAACACCATATATTTT	CASSRIGATHSGNTIYF	-	TRBV5-4	TRBJ1-3	-
TGTGCCAGCAGCCCGACGGAGAACCCTTACGAGCAGTACTTC	CASSPTENPYEQYF	-	TRBV7-7	TRBJ2-7	-
TGCGCCAGCAGCCTAACCGTGGATACGCAGTATTTT	CASSLTVDTQYF	-	TRBV5-1	TRBJ2-3	-
TGTGCCAGCAGCTTGACAGGGGTCTCTAATTCACCCCTCCACTTT	CASSLTGVSNSPLHF	TRBD1	TRBV5-4	TRBJ1-6	-
TGTGCCAGTACAGAGGAGGAGGGATTAAATCAGCCCCAGCATTTT	CASTEEEGLNQPQHF	-	TRBV19	TRBJ1-5	-
TGTGCCAGCACTGAGCGGGGCCTCACCTACGAGCAGTACTTC	CASTERGLTYEQYF	TRBD2	TRBV19	TRBJ2-7	once
TGTGCCAGCAAGACACTTAGGGGCTCTGGAAACACCATATATTTT	CASKTLRGSGNTIYF	-	TRBV6-5	TRBJ1-3	-
TGCGCCAGCAGCCCATTGTCGCTAGCGGGAGGGGCGGATACGCAGTATTTT	CASSPLSLAGGADTQYF	TRBD2	TRBV5-1	TRBJ2-3	-
TGTGCCAGCAGTGAACGGGGGACCGGGGAGCTGTTTTTT	CASSERGTGELFF	-	TRBV2	TRBJ2-2	-
TGTGCCAGCAGCTCAGACCACCTCCACTTT	CASSSDHLHF	-	TRBV11-3	TRBJ1-6	once
TGTGCCGAAGGGGCGGGAGGGGTCACCGGGGAGCTGTTTTTT	CAEGAGGVTGELFF	TRBD2	TRBV2	TRBJ2-2	-
TGCAGCGTTTCTTTGGCGGGAGGTACAGATACGCAGTATTTT	CSVSLAGGTDTQYF	TRBD2	TRBV29-1	TRBJ2-3	-
TGTGCCTGGAGAGTCGGGTCTAATTCACCCCTCCACTTT	CAWRVGSNSPLHF	-	TRBV30	TRBJ1-6	-
TGTGCCAGCAGCTTTATGGAGAATTCACCCCTCCACTTT	CASSFMENSPLHF	-	TRBV5-4	TRBJ1-6	-
TGTGCCAGCAGCCTCCGGGACAGGGGAACTTATGGCTACACCTTC	CASSLRDRGTYGYTF	TRBD1	TRBV5-8	TRBJ1-2	-
TGTGCCACCAGGGACTCTGGAACCGGGGAGCTGTTTTTT	CATRDSGTGELFF	-	TRBV15	TRBJ2-2	-
TGTGCCAGCAGCCGTAGCGGGTCCTACGAGCAGTACTTC	CASSRSGSYEQYF	TRBD2	TRBV7-8	TRBJ2-7	once
TGCAGGGCGGGGAGAGGCTACACCTTC	CRAGRGYTF	-	TRBV20-1	TRBJ1-2	-
TGCGCCAGCAGACGCAACATGGGAGCGGGGGGAGGAGATACGCAGTATTTT	CASRRNMGAGGGDTQYF	TRBD2	TRBV5-1	TRBJ2-3	-
TGTGCCAGTAGTCGAACAGACCTTAGGAATGAGCAGTTCTTC	CASSRTDLRNEQFF	-	TRBV19	TRBJ2-1	few
TGCGCCAGCAGTCCTAGTTGGGCGAACACCGGGGAGCTGTTTTTT	CASSPSWANTGELFF	-	TRBV10-1	TRBJ2-2	once
TGTGCCAGCAGTTCAACGGGACTTCTCTACAATGAGCAGTTCTTC	CASSSTGLLYNEQFF	-	TRBV27	TRBJ2-1	-
TGCGCCAGCAGCAGGTTAGCCGCGTCAGGGGGAACAGATACGCAGTATTTT	CASSRLAASGGTDTQYF	TRBD1	TRBV5-1	TRBJ2-3	-
TGTGCCAGCATACCGGGATTTAACGAGCAGTACTTC	CASIPGFNEQYF	-	TRBV2	TRBJ2-7	-
TGTGCCAGCAGCGACGGGACAGGGACTTTGAACACTGAAGCTTTCTTT	CASSDGTGTLNTEAFF	TRBD1	TRBV2	TRBJ1-1	-
TGTGCCAGCAGCGGGACTAGGTTTTCGAGTCAGTTCTTC	CASSGTRFSSQFF	TRBD2	TRBV9	TRBJ2-1	-
TGTGCCAGCAGTCGAGGGCCGAGCAATCAGCCCCAGCATTTT	CASSRGPSNQPQHF	-	TRBV25-1	TRBJ1-5	-
TGCAGCGCCGAAACGGCTAGCGGGCCGTACGAGCAGTACTTC	CSAETASGPYEQYF	TRBD2	TRBV29-1	TRBJ2-7	-
TGTGCCATCAGTGAGCTTATCCTTTCAGAGACCCAGTACTTC	CAISELILSETQYF	-	TRBV10-3	TRBJ2-5	-
TGTGCCAGCAGTGAAGCGAGAGGGTCTTGGCAGCCCCAGCATTTT	CASSEARGSWQPQHF	-	TRBV6-1	TRBJ1-5	-
TGTGCCAGCAGTTCCACGGGTATCCAAGAGACCCAGTACTTC	CASSSTGIQETQYF	-	TRBV28	TRBJ2-5	once
TGTGCCAGCAGCTTTGGACTAGACACAGATACGCAGTATTTT	CASSFGLDTDTQYF	TRBD2	TRBV5-6	TRBJ2-3	-
TGTGCCAGCAGTCTCGGACAGGGGGTTGGCTATGGCTACACCTTC	CASSLGQGVGYGYTF	TRBD1	TRBV2	TRBJ1-2	-
TGTGCCGTGGCGCAGGGCTCAGGAGGGAGGAATGAAAAACTGTTTTTT	CAVAQGSGGRNEKLFF	-	TRBV15	TRBJ1-4	-
TGTGCCAGCAGCAACAAAATACAGGGGAAGAACACCGGGGAGCTGTTTTTT	CASSNKIQGKNTGELFF	TRBD1	TRBV7-9	TRBJ2-2	-